This T cell receptor (beta chain) was obtained from a study of radiotherapy plus CTLA-4 blockade in lung cancer. General observations from the study: There was expansion of tumor-derived TCR clones in blood after radiotherapy plus ipilimumab.

With regard to this clone: Antigen: not known.

Germline values: CDR1 SGDLS, CDR2 YYNGEE. Trimming took 4 bases from V and 6 from J; bases not matched to a gene: 3. The CDR3 totals 12 residues. The protocol was immunoSEQ multiplex PCR, while the TCRdb copy is restricted to in-frame clones and leaves out a portion. Of about 24,000 clones listed, 70% to 75% are singletons. The rearrangement joins TRBV9 to TRBJ2-7; 8 nucleotides line up with TRBD2. The specimen comprised peripheral blood, sampled from a patient treated with radiotherapy plus ipilimumab. The TCR sequence derives from a human donor with non-small cell lung cancer whose response to radiotherapy plus ipilimumab could not be evaluated. The CDR3 reads CASSRTSSEQYF. In DNA form, the CDR3 reads TGTGCCAGCAGCCGGACTAGCTCCGAGCAGTACTTC.